The 8 T cell receptor beta chains listed next were all sequenced from one sample in a study of T cells after yellow fever vaccination. TCRdb passed the 5' RACE reads through MiXCR, listing each CDR3 protein once. Of hundreds of thousands of distinct CDR3 sequences listed, 13% are singletons. The sample in question was PBMCs, obtained on the day of the yellow fever booster vaccination. The receptor source for this set is a man aged 25 to 40 who received the YFV17D yellow fever vaccine.

This clonotype was counted only a few times. The rearrangement uses TRBV20-1 and TRBJ1-5; 7 bases align to TRBD1. The CDR3 consists of 13 residues. From germline, CDR1 is DFQATT and CDR2 SNEGSKA (reference sequence). V lost 6 bases and J lost 3; bases outside the gene matches: 5. CDR3 nucleotide sequence: TGCAGTGCCACGGGACAGCCCAATCAGCCCCAGCATTTT. Translated: CSATGQPNQPQHF.

This clonotype has at least ten counts. The V and J genes are TRBV5-1 and TRBJ2-3, with D unresolved. The V end was cut by 0 bases, the J end by 7 bases, with 12 bases between. Germline CDR1 reads SGHRS; CDR2 reads YFSETQ. The CDR3 length is 14 residues. CDR3 DNA sequence: TGCGCCAGCAGCTTGGATAGCCCAGTAAATACGCAGTATTTT. It translates to CASSLDSPVNTQYF. Looking up the rest from reference TRBV5-1 and TRBJ2-3 gives the full variable domain: KAGVTQTPRYLIKTRGQQVTLSCSPISGHRSVSWYQQTPGQGLQFLFEYFSETQRNKGNFPGRFSGRQFSNSRSEMNVSTLELGDSALYLCASSLDSPVNTQYFGPGTRLTVL.

This clonotype has a handful of counts. The chain couples TRBV11-2 to TRBJ2-6; unclear D gene. CDR3 size: 17 residues. V shed 1 base and J shed 0 bases, with 10 bases lying between them. Germline loops: CDR1 SGHAT, CDR2 FQNNGV. The CDR3 DNA reads TGTGCCAGCAGCTTAGGTTCTGGTTTCTCTGGGGCCAACGTCCTGACTTTC. Protein product: CASSLGSGFSGANVLTF. Based on the CDR3 plus reference TRBV11-2 and TRBJ2-6, the full variable domain is EAGVAQSPRYKIIEKRQSVAFWCNPISGHATLYWYQQILGQGPKLLIQFQNNGVVDDSQLPKDRFSAERLKGVDSTLKIQPAKLEDSAVYLCASSLGSGFSGANVLTFGAGSRLTVL.

This chain uses TRBV20-1 with TRBJ2-1; D gene unclear. Deletions cut 2 bases from V and 0 bases from J, with 8 bases between. CDR3 length: 14 residues. Per the germline V gene, CDR1 is DFQATT and CDR2 is SNEGSKA (reference sequence). The CDR3 here is CSARWGSSYNEQFF. DNA of the CDR3: TGCAGTGCTAGATGGGGTAGCTCCTACAATGAGCAGTTCTTC.

This clonotype has more than one count but fewer than ten. V usage is TRBV28 and J usage is TRBJ2-1; no clear D gene. This CDR3 has 14 residues. Trimming stripped 5 bases from V and 8 bases from J, with 16 bases between. Germline-derived CDR1 and CDR2 are MDHEN and SYDVKM. The CDR3 sequence: CASSQVPAGDEQFF. Here the CDR3 DNA reads TGTGCCAGCAGTCAGGTCCCCGCCGGCGATGAGCAGTTCTTC.

V is TRBV20-1 and J is TRBJ2-7, with 11 bases lining up with TRBD2. The CDR3 extends over 14 amino acids. The germline V gene encodes CDR1 DFQATT and CDR2 SNEGSKA (reference sequence). J gave up 2 bases and V 6 bases, and 6 bases lay outside the gene matches. In DNA, the CDR3 is TGCAGTGCAGCCGGGACTAGCGGAACCTACGAGCAGTACTTC. It yields the protein CSAAGTSGTYEQYF.

The table lists this clonotype with many counts. The chain has TRBV5-1 and TRBJ2-6; D is perhaps TRBD2 (5 bases). CDR3 length equals 15 residues. V was clipped by 0 bases and J by 2 bases, with 6 bases between them. Germline V gene sequence: CDR1 SGHRS, CDR2 YFSETQ. The CDR3 nucleotides are TGCGCCAGCAGCTTGGTCGGGGCTGGGGCCAACGTCCTGACTTTC. Translation: CASSLVGAGANVLTF.

This clonotype was seen a few times. The J gene is TRBJ2-3, the V gene TRBV20-1; tentative D call: TRBD2 (7 bases). The length of the CDR3 is 14 residues. Germline V CDR1 and CDR2: DFQATT, SNEGSKA (reference sequence). V lost 3 bases, J lost 0 bases, and 10 bases lay in between. The DNA for the CDR3 is TGCAGTGCTAGTGGGGGGGCGAGCACAGATACGCAGTATTTT. As protein: CSASGGASTDTQYF.